This T cell receptor beta chain was found in a study of blood T cell repertoires in COVID-19. Looking at the study overall: Samples of COVID-19 (acute and convalescent) were obtained from the United States, Italy and Spain. In each case, the material was cDNA or gDNA derived from T cells, B-cell-depleted T cells, or PBMCs.

V was clipped by 7 bases and J by 8 bases, with 17 bases between them. Germline assignment: CDR1 SNHLY and CDR2 FYNNEI. This CDR3 has 14 residues. Clones were read by immunoSEQ multiplex PCR, and TCRdb kept only the in-frame ones, dropping some. The sample includes around 100,000 clones, more than 85% seen only once; the top ten take 0.85% to 1%. The clonotype was recovered from a man in his sixties with acute or convalescent COVID-19. The chain carries TRBV2 and TRBJ1-4; unclear D gene. The sequenced sample was peripheral blood. The CDR3 loop reads CASTSTKEGEKLFF. CDR3 in DNA: TGTGCCAGCACTTCGACAAAGGAGGGCGAAAAACTGTTTTTT.